This TCR beta chain was sequenced for a study of blood T cell repertoires in COVID-19. Study-wide context: COVID-19 samples, acute and convalescent, were from the United States, Italy and Spain. PBMCs, B-cell-depleted T cells, or T cells provided the cDNA or gDNA that made up the material.

The V gene end was trimmed by 6 bases and the J gene end by 0 bases; junction bases not matched to a gene: 4. Germline V gives CDR1 MNHNY, CDR2 SVGAGI (reference sequence). The CDR3 runs 15 residues. Original handling: Amplifying reference gene primers gave estimates of nucleated cell counts. Measured with immunoSEQ multiplex PCR; TCRdb has only the in-frame clones, and not every one. The V and J calls and the clone size are those of that table, but D and trimming were determined from the DNA. Of about 170,000 clones in the sample, more than 70% were seen once. Specimen: peripheral blood. The rearrangement links TRBV6-6 to TRBJ2-2; 7 nucleotides match TRBD1. The clonotype was recovered from a middle-aged man who had recovered from COVID-19. The CDR3: CASSRDSSNTGELFF. CDR3 in DNA: TGTGCCAGCAGCCGGGACAGCTCGAACACCGGGGAGCTGTTTTTT.